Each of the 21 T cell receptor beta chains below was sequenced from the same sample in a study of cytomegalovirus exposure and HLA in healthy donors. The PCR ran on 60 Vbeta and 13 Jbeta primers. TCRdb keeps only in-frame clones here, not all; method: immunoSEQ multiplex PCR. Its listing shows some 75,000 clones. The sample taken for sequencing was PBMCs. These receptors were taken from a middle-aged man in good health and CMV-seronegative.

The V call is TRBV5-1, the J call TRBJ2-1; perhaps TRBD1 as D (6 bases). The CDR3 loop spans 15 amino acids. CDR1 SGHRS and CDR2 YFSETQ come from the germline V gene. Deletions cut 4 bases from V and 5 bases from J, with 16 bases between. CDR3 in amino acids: CASSKVRGGDNEQFF. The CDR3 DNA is TGCGCCAGCAGCAAGGTCAGGGGTGGGGACAATGAGCAGTTCTTC.

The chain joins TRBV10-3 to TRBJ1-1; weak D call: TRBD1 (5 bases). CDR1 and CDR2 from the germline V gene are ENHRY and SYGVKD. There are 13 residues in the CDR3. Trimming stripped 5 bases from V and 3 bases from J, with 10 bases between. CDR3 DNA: TGTGCCATCAGTTTGGGGGGAGACACTGAAGCTTTCTTT. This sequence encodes CAISLGGDTEAFF.

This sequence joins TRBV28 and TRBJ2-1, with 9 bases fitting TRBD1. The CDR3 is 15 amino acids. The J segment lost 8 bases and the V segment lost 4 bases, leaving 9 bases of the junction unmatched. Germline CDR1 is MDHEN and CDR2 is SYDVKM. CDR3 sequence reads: CASSSGQGFYDEQFF. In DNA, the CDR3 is TGTGCCAGCAGTTCGGGACAGGGATTTTACGATGAGCAGTTCTTC.

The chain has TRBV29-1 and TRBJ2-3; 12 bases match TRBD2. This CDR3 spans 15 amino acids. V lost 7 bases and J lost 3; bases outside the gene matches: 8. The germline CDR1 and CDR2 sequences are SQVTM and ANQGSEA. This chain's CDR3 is CSGNLAGGPTDTQYF. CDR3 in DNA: TGCAGCGGTAACCTAGCGGGAGGGCCAACAGATACGCAGTATTTT.

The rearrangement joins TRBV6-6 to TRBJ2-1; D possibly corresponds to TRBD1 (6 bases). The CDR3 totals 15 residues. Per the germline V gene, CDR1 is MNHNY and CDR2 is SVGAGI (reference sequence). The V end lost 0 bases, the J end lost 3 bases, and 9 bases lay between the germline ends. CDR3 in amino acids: CASSYSGGLYNEQFF. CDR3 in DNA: TGTGCCAGCAGTTACTCTGGGGGCCTCTACAATGAGCAGTTCTTC.

CDR3 region: CASSFYGASIADTQYF. CDR3 DNA sequence: TGTGCCAGCAGCTTTTACGGTGCCTCGATCGCAGATACGCAGTATTTT. The chain combines TRBV5-6 with TRBJ2-3, with D unclear. This CDR3 has 16 residues. CDR1 is SGHDT and CDR2 is YYEEEE in the germline V gene. Deletions cut 2 bases from V and 4 bases from J, with 17 bases between.

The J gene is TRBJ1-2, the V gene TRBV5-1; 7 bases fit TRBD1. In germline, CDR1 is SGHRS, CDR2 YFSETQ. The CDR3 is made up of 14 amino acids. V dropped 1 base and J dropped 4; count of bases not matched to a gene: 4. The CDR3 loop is CASSLTGEGYGYTF. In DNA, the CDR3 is TGCGCCAGCAGCTTGACAGGGGAAGGCTATGGCTACACCTTC.

In DNA, the CDR3 is TGTGCCAGCAGTTTATCTTCCCAGGCCAGTCAGCCCCAGCATTTT. It yields the protein CASSLSSQASQPQHF. The V and J genes are TRBV27 and TRBJ1-5, with unresolved D. V dropped 0 bases and J dropped 6 bases, with 12 bases sitting between them. The CDR3 totals 15 residues. CDR1 MNHEY and CDR2 SMNVEV come from the germline V gene (reference sequence).

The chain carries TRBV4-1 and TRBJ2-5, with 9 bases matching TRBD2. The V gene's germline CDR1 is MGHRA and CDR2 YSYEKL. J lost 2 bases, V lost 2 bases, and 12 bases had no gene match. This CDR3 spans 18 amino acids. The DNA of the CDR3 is TGCGCCAGCAGCCAACTCCGGGCTAGCGGGGTTGAGCAAGAGACCCAGTACTTC. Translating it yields CASSQLRASGVEQETQYF.

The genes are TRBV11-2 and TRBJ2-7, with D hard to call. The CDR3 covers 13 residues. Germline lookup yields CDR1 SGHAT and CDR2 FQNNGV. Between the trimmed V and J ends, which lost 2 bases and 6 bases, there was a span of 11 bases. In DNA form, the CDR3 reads TGTGCCAGCAGCTTATTGGTCGGTGGCGAGCAGTACTTC. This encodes CASSLLVGGEQYF. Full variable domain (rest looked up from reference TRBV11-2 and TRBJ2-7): EAGVAQSPRYKIIEKRQSVAFWCNPISGHATLYWYQQILGQGPKLLIQFQNNGVVDDSQLPKDRFSAERLKGVDSTLKIQPAKLEDSAVYLCASSLLVGGEQYFGPGTRLTVT.

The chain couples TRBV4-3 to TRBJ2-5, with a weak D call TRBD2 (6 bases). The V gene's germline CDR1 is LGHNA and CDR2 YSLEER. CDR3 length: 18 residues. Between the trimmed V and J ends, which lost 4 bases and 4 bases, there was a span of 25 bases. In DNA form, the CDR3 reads TGCGCCAGCAGCCCTAGCCTTTTGGGGGGTCGGGAAGGAGAGACCCAGTACTTC. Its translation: CASSPSLLGGREGETQYF.

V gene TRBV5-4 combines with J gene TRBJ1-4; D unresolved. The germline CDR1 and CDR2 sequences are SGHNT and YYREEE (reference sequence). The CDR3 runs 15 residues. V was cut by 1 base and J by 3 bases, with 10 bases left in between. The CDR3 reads CASSLYPVANEKLFF. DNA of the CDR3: TGTGCCAGCAGCTTGTATCCAGTCGCTAATGAAAAACTGTTTTTT. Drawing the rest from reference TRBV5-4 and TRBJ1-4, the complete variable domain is ETGVTQSPTHLIKTRGQQVTLRCSSQSGHNTVSWYQQALGQGPQFIFQYYREEENGRGNFPPRFSGLQFPNYSSELNVNALELDDSALYLCASSLYPVANEKLFFGSGTQLSVL.

The CDR3 reads CAWSRGSNQPQHF. CDR3 DNA sequence: TGTGCCTGGAGTCGCGGCTCAAATCAGCCCCAGCATTTT. The rearrangement uses TRBV30 and TRBJ1-5; D is unresolved. The germline gives CDR1 GTSNPN, CDR2 SVGIG (reference sequence). This CDR3 contains 13 residues. Trimming removed 2 bases from V and 4 bases from J, with 9 bases in between.

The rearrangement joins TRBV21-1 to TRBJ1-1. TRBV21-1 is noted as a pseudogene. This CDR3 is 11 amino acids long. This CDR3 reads CASIASAEAFF. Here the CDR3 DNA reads TGTGCCAGCATCGCGTCCGCTGAAGCTTTCTTT.

CDR3 DNA: TGTGCCAGCAGCTTAGGAGGGACTAGCGGGGGGGCGGAGACCCAGTACTTC. This sequence encodes CASSLGGTSGGAETQYF. The rearrangement uses TRBV7-2 and TRBJ2-5; 16 bases are a match to TRBD2. In germline, CDR1 is SGHTA, CDR2 FQGNSA. V gave up 1 base and J gave up 5 bases; unmatched junction bases: 4. The CDR3 runs to 17 residues.

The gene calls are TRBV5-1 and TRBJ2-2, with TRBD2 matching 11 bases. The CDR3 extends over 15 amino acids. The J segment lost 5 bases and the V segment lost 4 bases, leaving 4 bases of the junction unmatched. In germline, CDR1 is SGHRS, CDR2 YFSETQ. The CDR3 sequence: CASSRLAGGTGELFF. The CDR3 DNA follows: TGCGCCAGCAGCCGGCTAGCGGGAGGTACCGGGGAGCTGTTTTTT.

For the CDR3, the DNA is TGTGCCAGCAGAACAATAGCGGGAAGGGAGACCCAGTACTTC. Translation: CASRTIAGRETQYF. The chain joins TRBV6-5 to TRBJ2-5, with 8 bases matching TRBD2. Trimming at V came to 6 bases and at J to 5 bases, leaving 8 bases not matched to a gene. This CDR3 is 14 amino acids long. Germline CDR1 and CDR2: MNHEY and SVGAGI.

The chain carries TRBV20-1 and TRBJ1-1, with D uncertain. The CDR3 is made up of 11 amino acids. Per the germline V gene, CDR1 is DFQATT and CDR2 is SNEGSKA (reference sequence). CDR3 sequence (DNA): TGCATCCTAGACCTTAACACTGAAGCTTTCTTT. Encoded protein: CILDLNTEAFF.

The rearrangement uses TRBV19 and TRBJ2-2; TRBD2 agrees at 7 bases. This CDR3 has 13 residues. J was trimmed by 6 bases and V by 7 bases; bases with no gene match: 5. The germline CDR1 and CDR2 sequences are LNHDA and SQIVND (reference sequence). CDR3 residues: CASTLSGAGELFF. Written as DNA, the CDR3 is TGTGCCAGTACTTTAAGCGGGGCCGGGGAGCTGTTTTTT.

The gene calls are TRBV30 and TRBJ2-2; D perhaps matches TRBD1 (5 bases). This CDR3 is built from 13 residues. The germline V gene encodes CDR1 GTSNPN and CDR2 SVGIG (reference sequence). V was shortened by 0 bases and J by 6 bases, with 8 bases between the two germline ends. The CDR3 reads CAWSVKGAGELFF. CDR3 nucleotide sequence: TGTGCCTGGAGTGTAAAAGGGGCCGGGGAGCTGTTTTTT.

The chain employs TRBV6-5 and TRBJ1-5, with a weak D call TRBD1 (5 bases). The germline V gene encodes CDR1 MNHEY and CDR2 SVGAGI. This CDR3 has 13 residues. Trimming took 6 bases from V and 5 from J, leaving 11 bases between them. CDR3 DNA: TGTGCCAGCAGCCCGGGACTTTATCAGCCCCAGCATTTT. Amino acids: CASSPGLYQPQHF.